The 10 T cell receptor beta chains in this list originate from one sample, sequenced in a study of CD8 T cells in ankylosing spondylitis. Study-wide results and caveats: A TCR beta motif made of 7 to 9 highly homologous variants seemed typical of ankylosing spondylitis blood.

One entry per CDR3 protein results from TCRdb running MiXCR on the 5' RACE reads. The sample includes under 850,000 distinct CDR3 sequences, about 20% of them seen just once. For these receptors, no antigen is known. Specimen: blood, either unsorted or a sorted T cell fraction (not recorded which). All receptors come from a male donor with ankylosing spondylitis.

The chain has TRBV29-1 and TRBJ2-3; D gene ambiguous. Germline V gene lookup returns CDR1 SQVTM and CDR2 ANQGSEA. The V end lost 7 bases, the J end lost 7 bases, and 18 bases lay between the germline ends. CDR3 length equals 13 residues. CDR3 residues: CSAIPRALNTQYF. CDR3 bases: TGCAGCGCTATCCCTCGGGCACTAAATACGCAGTATTTT.

V is TRBV5-1 and J is TRBJ2-1; a weak D match, TRBD2 (7 bases). The CDR3 runs to 15 residues. CDR1 is SGHRS, CDR2 YFSETQ, per germline. V was clipped by 0 bases and J by 5 bases, with 12 bases between them. The DNA of the CDR3 is TGCGCCAGCAGCTTGGTGGGGGAGGGGGACAATGAGCAGTTCTTC. Translated: CASSLVGEGDNEQFF.

The J gene is TRBJ2-7, the V gene TRBV13; 14 bases agree with TRBD2. CDR3 size: 17 residues. With 3 bases clipped from V and 1 base from J, the junction kept 5 bases outside the gene matches. CDR1 and CDR2 (germline): PRHDT, FYEKMQ (reference sequence). The DNA for the CDR3 is TGTGCCAGCAGCTTCGAGAGACTAGCGGGAGGGTCCTACGAGCAGTACTTC. Residues: CASSFERLAGGSYEQYF.

This sequence joins TRBV5-5 and TRBJ2-7; tentatively, D is TRBD1 (5 bases). The ends were cut back, 0 bases at V and 4 bases at J, with 11 bases in the middle. Germline V lookup: CDR1 SGHKS, CDR2 YYEKEE (reference sequence). The CDR3 consists of 14 residues. The CDR3 here is CASSLAVGEYEQYF. CDR3 in DNA: TGTGCCAGCAGCTTGGCGGTAGGGGAATACGAGCAGTACTTC.

This clonotype was recorded a few times. The gene calls are TRBV3-1 and TRBJ1-2; no reliable D call. Germline values: CDR1 LGHDT, CDR2 YNNKEL (reference sequence). The CDR3 length is 13 residues. Trimming shortened V by 1 base and J by 7 bases, and 10 bases separated the two germline ends. CDR3 loop: CASSQGGVFGYTF. The CDR3 nucleotides read TGTGCCAGCAGCCAAGGCGGGGTGTTTGGCTACACCTTC.

The rearrangement uses TRBV29-1 and TRBJ2-1; no definite D call. The CDR3 extends over 16 amino acids. In germline, CDR1 is SQVTM, CDR2 ANQGSEA. V lost 4 bases, J lost 1 base, and 17 bases lay in between. The CDR3 DNA reads TGCAGCGTTGTCCCCGAAGAGGCCGGGTCCTACAATGAGCAGTTCTTC. It specifies CSVVPEEAGSYNEQFF.

CDR3 coding DNA: TGTGCCAGCAGGACTGGACAGGGACTAGTATACGAGCAGTACTTC. It specifies CASRTGQGLVYEQYF. This chain connects TRBV27 to TRBJ2-7; TRBD1 or TRBD2 may be the D gene (8 bases each). Germline assignment: CDR1 MNHEY and CDR2 SMNVEV (reference sequence). The CDR3 is 15 amino acids. The germline V and J ends were trimmed by 6 bases and 4 bases, with 19 bases remaining between them.

This clonotype was counted only a few times. Germline is not matched at one junction end, which may reflect a read error. The chain employs TRBV5-1 and TRBJ2-7; 13 positions agree with TRBD2. The CDR3 length is 14 residues. Germline lookup yields CDR1 SGHRS and CDR2 YFSETQ. The CDR3 sequence is CASSPTQGLAGAFF. Here the CDR3 DNA reads TGCGCCAGCAGCCCAACGCAAGGACTAGCGGGGGCCTTCTTC. Full variable domain (missing parts from reference TRBV5-1 and TRBJ2-7): KAGVTQTPRYLIKTRGQQVTLSCSPISGHRSVSWYQQTPGQGLQFLFEYFSETQRNKGNFPGRFSGRQFSNSRSEMNVSTLELGDSALYLCASSPTQGLAGAFFGPGTRLTVT.

This clonotype showed up many times. The chain has TRBV28 and TRBJ2-5; D gene uncertain. Germline CDR1 is MDHEN and CDR2 is SYDVKM. The V and J ends lost 0 bases and 1 base respectively, with 6 bases between them. The CDR3 covers 14 residues. CDR3 loop: CASSLWAGQETQYF. The CDR3 region has the DNA TGTGCCAGCAGTTTATGGGCAGGCCAAGAGACCCAGTACTTC.

This clonotype was seen more than once but under ten times. The chain uses TRBV6-5 and TRBJ1-2; D perhaps matches TRBD1 (5 bases). CDR1 is MNHEY and CDR2 is SVGAGI in the germline V gene. This CDR3 region has 16 residues. V shed 4 bases and J shed 4 bases, with 19 bases lying between them. CDR3 sequence: CASSSPAGPDPYGYTF. The CDR3 coding sequence is TGTGCCAGCAGTTCCCCGGCAGGGCCCGACCCCTATGGCTACACCTTC.